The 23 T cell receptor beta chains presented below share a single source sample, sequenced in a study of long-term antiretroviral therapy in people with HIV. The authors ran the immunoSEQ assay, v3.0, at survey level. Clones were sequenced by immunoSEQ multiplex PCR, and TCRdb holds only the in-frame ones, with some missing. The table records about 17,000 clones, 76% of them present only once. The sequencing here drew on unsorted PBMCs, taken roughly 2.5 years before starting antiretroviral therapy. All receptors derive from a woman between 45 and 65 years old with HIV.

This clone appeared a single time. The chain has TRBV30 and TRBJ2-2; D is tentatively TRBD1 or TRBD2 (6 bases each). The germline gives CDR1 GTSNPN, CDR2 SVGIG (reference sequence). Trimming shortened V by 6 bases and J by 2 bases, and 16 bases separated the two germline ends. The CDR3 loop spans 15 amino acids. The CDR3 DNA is TGTGCCTGTCTGGCCCGGGGGCTTAACACCGGGGAGCTGTTTTTT. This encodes CACLARGLNTGELFF.

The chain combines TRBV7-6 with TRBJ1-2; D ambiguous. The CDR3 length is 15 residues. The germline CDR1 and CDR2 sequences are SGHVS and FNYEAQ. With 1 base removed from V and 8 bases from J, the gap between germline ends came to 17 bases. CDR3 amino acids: CASSLVVCAPIGYTF. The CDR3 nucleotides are TGTGCCAGCAGCTTAGTAGTATGCGCTCCCATCGGCTACACCTTC. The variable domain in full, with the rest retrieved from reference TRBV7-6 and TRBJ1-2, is GAGVSQSPRYKVTKRGQDVALRCDPISGHVSLYWYRQALGQGPEFLTYFNYEAQQDKSGLPNDRFSAERPEGSISTLTIQRTEQRDSAMYRCASSLVVCAPIGYTFGSGTRLTVV.

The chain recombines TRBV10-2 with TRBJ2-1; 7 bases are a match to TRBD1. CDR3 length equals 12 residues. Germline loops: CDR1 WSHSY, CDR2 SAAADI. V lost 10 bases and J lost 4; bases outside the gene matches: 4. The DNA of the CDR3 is TGCGCCACCAGGGGACAGTACAATGAGCAGTTCTTC. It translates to CATRGQYNEQFF.

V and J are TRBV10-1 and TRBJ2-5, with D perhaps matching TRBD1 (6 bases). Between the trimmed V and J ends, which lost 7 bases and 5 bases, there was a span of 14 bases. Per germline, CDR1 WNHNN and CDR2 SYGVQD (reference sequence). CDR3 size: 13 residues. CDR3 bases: TGCGCCAGCACCGGGGCAGGGGAGGAGACCCAGTACTTC. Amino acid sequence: CASTGAGEETQYF.

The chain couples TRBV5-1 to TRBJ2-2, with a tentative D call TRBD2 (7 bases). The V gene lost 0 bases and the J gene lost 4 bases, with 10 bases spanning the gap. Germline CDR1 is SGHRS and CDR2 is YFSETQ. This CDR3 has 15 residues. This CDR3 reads CASSLEGGATGELFF. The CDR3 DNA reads TGCGCCAGCAGCTTGGAGGGGGGGGCCACCGGGGAGCTGTTTTTT. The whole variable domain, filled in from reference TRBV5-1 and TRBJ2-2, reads KAGVTQTPRYLIKTRGQQVTLSCSPISGHRSVSWYQQTPGQGLQFLFEYFSETQRNKGNFPGRFSGRQFSNSRSEMNVSTLELGDSALYLCASSLEGGATGELFFGEGSRLTVL.

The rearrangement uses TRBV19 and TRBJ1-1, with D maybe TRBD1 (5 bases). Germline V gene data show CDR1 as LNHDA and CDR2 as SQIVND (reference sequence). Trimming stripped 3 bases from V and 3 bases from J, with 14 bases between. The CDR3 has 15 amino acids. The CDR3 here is CASSIIGDGDTEAFF. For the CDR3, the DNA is TGTGCCAGTAGTATCATAGGGGATGGGGACACTGAAGCTTTCTTT. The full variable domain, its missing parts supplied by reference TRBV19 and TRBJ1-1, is DGGITQSPKYLFRKEGQNVTLSCEQNLNHDAMYWYRQDPGQGLRLIYYSQIVNDFQKGDIAEGYSVSREKKESFPLTVTSAQKNPTAFYLCASSIIGDGDTEAFFGQGTRLTVV.

CDR3 coding DNA: TGTGCCACCAGCAGAGATAAAGATACGCAGTATTTT. Its protein is CATSRDKDTQYF. The rearrangement links TRBV15 to TRBJ2-3; unclear D gene. Germline assignment: CDR1 LNHNV and CDR2 YYDKDF (reference sequence). The CDR3 is made up of 12 amino acids. With 0 bases removed from V and 5 bases from J, the gap between germline ends came to 3 bases.

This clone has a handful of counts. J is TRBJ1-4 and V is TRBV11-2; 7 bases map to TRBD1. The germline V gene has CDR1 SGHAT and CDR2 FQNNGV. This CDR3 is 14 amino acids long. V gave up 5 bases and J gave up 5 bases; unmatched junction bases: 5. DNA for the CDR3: TGTGCCAGCAGCCCCGGGACAGCAAATGAAAAACTGTTTTTT. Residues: CASSPGTANEKLFF.

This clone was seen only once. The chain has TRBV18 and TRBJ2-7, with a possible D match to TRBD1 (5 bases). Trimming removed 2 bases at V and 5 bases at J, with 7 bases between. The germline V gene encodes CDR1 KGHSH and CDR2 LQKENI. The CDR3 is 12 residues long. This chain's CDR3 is CASSPATDEQYF. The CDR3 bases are TGTGCCAGCTCACCAGCGACAGACGAGCAGTACTTC. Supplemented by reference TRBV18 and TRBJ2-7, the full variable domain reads NAGVMQNPRHLVRRRGQEARLRCSPMKGHSHVYWYRQLPEEGLKFMVYLQKENIIDESGMPKERFSAEFPKEGPSILRIQQVVRGDSAAYFCASSPATDEQYFGPGTRLTVT.

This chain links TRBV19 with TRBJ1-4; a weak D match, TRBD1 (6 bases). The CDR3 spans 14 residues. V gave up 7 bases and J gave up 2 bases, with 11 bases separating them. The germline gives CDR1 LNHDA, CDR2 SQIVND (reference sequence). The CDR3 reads CASKWGATNEKLFF. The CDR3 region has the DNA TGTGCCAGTAAATGGGGGGCCACTAATGAAAAACTGTTTTTT.

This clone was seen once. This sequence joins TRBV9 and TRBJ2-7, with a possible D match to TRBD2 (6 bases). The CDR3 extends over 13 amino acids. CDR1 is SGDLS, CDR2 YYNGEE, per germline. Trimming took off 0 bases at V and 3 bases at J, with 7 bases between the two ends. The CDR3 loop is CASSVGGDYEQYF. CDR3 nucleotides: TGTGCCAGCAGCGTAGGCGGGGACTACGAGCAGTACTTC.

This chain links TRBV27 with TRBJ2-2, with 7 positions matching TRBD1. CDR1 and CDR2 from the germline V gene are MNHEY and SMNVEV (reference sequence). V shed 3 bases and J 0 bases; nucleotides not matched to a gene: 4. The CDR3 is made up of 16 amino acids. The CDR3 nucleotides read TGTGCCAGCAGTTTCTACAGGGGCCCGAACACCGGGGAGCTGTTTTTT. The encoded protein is CASSFYRGPNTGELFF.

The CDR3 DNA reads as TGTGCCAGCAGTTCCCAGCGTGCCACCACTGAAGCTTTCTTT. It specifies CASSSQRATTEAFF. The chain uses TRBV2 and TRBJ1-1, with D unclear. Germline V lookup: CDR1 SNHLY, CDR2 FYNNEI. This CDR3 has 14 amino acids. V dropped 5 bases and J dropped 4 bases, with 14 bases sitting between them.

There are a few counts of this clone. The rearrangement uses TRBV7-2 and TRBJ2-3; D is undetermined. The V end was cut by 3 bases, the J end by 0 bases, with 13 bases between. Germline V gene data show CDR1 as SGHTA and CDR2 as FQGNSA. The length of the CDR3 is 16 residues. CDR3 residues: CASSLLVGPSTDTQYF. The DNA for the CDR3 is TGTGCCAGCAGCTTGCTAGTGGGCCCTAGCACAGATACGCAGTATTTT.

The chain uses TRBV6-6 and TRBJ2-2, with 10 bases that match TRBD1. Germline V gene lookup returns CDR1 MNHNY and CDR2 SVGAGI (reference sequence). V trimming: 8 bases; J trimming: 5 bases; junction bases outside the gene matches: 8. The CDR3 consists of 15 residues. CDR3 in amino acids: CASRRDRGATGELFF. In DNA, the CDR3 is TGTGCCAGCCGCCGGGACAGGGGCGCTACCGGGGAGCTGTTTTTT.

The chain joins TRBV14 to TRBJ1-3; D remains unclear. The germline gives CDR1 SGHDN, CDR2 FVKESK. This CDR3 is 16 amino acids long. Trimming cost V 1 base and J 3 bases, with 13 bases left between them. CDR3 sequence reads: CASSQARRINGNTIYF. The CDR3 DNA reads TGTGCCAGCAGCCAAGCTCGGAGGATAAATGGAAACACCATATATTTT.

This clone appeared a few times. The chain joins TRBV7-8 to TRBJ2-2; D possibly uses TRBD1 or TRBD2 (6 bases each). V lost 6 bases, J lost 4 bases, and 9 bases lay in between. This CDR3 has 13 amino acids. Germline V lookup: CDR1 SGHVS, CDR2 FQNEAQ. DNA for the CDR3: TGTGCCAGCAGGCCGGGGGCCACCGGGGAGCTGTTTTTT. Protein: CASRPGATGELFF.

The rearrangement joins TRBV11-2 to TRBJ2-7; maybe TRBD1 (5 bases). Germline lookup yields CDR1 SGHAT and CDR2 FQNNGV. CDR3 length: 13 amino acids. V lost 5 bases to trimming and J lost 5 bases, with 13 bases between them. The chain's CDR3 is CASSQQVLDEQYV. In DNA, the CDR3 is TGTGCCAGCAGCCAACAGGTACTCGACGAGCAGTACGTC.

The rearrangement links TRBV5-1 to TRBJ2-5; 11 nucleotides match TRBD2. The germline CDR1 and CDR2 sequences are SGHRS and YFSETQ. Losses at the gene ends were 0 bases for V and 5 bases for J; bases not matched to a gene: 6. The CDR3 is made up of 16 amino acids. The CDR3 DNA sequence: TGCGCCAGCAGCTTGGAGCCTAGCGGGGGGTGGGAGACCCAGTACTTC. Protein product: CASSLEPSGGWETQYF.

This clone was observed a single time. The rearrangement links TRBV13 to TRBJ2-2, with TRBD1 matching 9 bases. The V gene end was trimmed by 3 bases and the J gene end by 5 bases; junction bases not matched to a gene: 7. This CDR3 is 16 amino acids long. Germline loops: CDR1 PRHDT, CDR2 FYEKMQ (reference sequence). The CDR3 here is CASSFEGTGFTGELFF. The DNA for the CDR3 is TGTGCCAGCAGCTTCGAGGGGACAGGGTTTACCGGGGAGCTGTTTTTT.

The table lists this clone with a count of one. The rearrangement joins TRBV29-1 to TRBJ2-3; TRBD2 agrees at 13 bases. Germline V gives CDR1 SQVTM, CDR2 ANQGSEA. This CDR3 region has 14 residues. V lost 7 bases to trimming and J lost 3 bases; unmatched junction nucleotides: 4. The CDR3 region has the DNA TGCAGCGCCAGGACTAGCGGGGGAACAGATACGCAGTATTTT. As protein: CSARTSGGTDTQYF.

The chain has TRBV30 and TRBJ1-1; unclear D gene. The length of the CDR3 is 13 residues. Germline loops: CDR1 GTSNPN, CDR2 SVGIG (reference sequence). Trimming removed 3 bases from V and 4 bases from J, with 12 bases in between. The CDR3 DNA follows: TGTGCCTGGAGACGGGCGGTGGGCACTGAAGCTTTCTTT. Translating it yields CAWRRAVGTEAFF. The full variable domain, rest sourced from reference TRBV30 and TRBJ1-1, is SQTIHQWPATLVQPVGSPLSLECTVEGTSNPNLYWYRQAAGRGLQLLFYSVGIGQISSEVPQNLSASRPQDRQFILSSKKLLLSDSGFYLCAWRRAVGTEAFFGQGTRLTVV.

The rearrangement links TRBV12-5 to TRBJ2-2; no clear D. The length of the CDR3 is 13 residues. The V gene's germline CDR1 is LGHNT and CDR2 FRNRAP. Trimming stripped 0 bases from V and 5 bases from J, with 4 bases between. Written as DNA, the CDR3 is TGTGCTAGTGGTTTGGTAGTTACCGGGGAGCTGTTTTTT. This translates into CASGLVVTGELFF. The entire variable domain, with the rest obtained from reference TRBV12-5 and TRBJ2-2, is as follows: DARVTQTPRHKVTEMGQEVTMRCQPILGHNTVFWYRQTMMQGLELLAYFRNRAPLDDSGMPKDRFSAEMPDATLATLKIQPSEPRDSAVYFCASGLVVTGELFFGEGSRLTVL.